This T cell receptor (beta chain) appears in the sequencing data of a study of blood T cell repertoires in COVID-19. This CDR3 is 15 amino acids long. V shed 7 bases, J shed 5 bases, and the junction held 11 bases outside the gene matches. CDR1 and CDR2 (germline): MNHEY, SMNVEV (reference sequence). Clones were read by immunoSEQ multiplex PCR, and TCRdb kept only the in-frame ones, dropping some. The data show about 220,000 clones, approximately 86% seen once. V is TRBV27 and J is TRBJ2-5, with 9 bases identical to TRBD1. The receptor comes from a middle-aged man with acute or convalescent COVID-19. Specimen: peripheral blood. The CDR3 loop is CASNLGRQGGETQYF. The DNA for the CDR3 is TGTGCCAGCAACCTAGGTCGACAGGGGGGGGAGACCCAGTACTTC.